The rows below give T cell receptor beta chains drawn from one sample of a study of cytomegalovirus exposure and HLA in healthy donors. Using immunoSEQ multiplex PCR, the repertoire was profiled, and TCRdb retains in-frame clones only, with some absent. The table lists some 210,000 clones, roughly four fifths of them singletons. The sample consisted of PBMCs. The receptors derive from a woman in her forties or fifties in good health and CMV-seropositive. The CDR3 runs from the conserved cysteine through the conserved F or W. The order of the fields is CDR3 DNA, CDR3 protein, D gene, clone size, V gene, J gene. D genes are given only for firm matches. A row's size may be missing; if present it is once, few, many or a size class.

CDR3nt: TGTGCCAGCAGAAGCGCTGAAAACATTCAGTACTTC
CDR3aa: CASRSAENIQYF
d_gene: -
abundance: -
v_gene: TRBV11-2
j_gene: TRBJ2-4

CDR3nt: TGTGCCAGCAGCTGGACAGGGGCCACCCCTATCTATGGCTACACCTTC
CDR3aa: CASSWTGATPIYGYTF
d_gene: TRBD1
abundance: few
v_gene: TRBV5-6
j_gene: TRBJ1-2

CDR3nt: TGCAGTGCTAGTTTCGTTCTTGGCTACACCTTC
CDR3aa: CSASFVLGYTF
d_gene: -
abundance: -
v_gene: TRBV20-1
j_gene: TRBJ1-2

CDR3nt: TGCGCCAGCAGCTTTGGGTCCTCCGGGAAGAACACTGAAGCTTTCTTT
CDR3aa: CASSFGSSGKNTEAFF
d_gene: -
abundance: -
v_gene: TRBV5-1
j_gene: TRBJ1-1

CDR3nt: TGTGCCAGCAGCGGCTTAGACCCTGGCAGGGGGTATGGCTACACCTTC
CDR3aa: CASSGLDPGRGYGYTF
d_gene: TRBD1
abundance: -
v_gene: TRBV7-9
j_gene: TRBJ1-2

CDR3nt: TGTGCCAGCAGTGTTAGGGGGACAGGGGGGAACGAGCAGTACTTC
CDR3aa: CASSVRGTGGNEQYF
d_gene: TRBD1
abundance: -
v_gene: TRBV6-1
j_gene: TRBJ2-7

CDR3nt: TGTGCCAGCAGTTCCCCGCCGGGAACAAATAATGAGCAGTTCTTC
CDR3aa: CASSSPPGTNNEQFF
d_gene: -
abundance: -
v_gene: TRBV28
j_gene: TRBJ2-1

CDR3nt: TGTGCCAGCAGCTTCGGGAGTTTACAAGAGACCCAGTACTTC
CDR3aa: CASSFGSLQETQYF
d_gene: -
abundance: -
v_gene: TRBV7-2
j_gene: TRBJ2-5

CDR3nt: TGTGCCAGTAGTATATCTACAGGGGGAACCTATGGCTACACCTTC
CDR3aa: CASSISTGGTYGYTF
d_gene: TRBD1
abundance: -
v_gene: TRBV19
j_gene: TRBJ1-2

CDR3nt: TGTGCCAGTAGTAGTTCGGTACTCGCCTACGAGCAGTACTTC
CDR3aa: CASSSSVLAYEQYF
d_gene: -
abundance: -
v_gene: TRBV19
j_gene: TRBJ2-7

CDR3nt: TGTGCCAGCAGTTATCGACAGGGGGCTACCTATGGCTACACCTTC
CDR3aa: CASSYRQGATYGYTF
d_gene: TRBD1
abundance: -
v_gene: TRBV7-9
j_gene: TRBJ1-2